This T cell receptor (beta chain) is from a study of blood T cell repertoires in COVID-19. At the level of the study: Samples came from the United States, Italy and Spain, spanning acute and convalescent COVID-19.

Produced via immunoSEQ multiplex PCR; TCRdb's table is partial and in-frame only. The sample carries some 230,000 clones, about 88% recorded once. From germline, CDR1 is LGHDT and CDR2 YNNKEL (reference sequence). This CDR3 has 18 residues. The V segment lost 5 bases and the J segment 0 bases; nucleotides outside the gene matches: 13. The clonotype originates from a woman between 50 and 59 years old with COVID-19, enrolled during active disease. J is TRBJ1-3 and V is TRBV3-1 (or the pseudogene TRBV3-2); 7 nucleotides agree with TRBD1. Sample: peripheral blood. CDR3 in amino acids: CASSSGQTRLGSGNTIYF. The CDR3 DNA reads as TGTGCCAGCAGCTCGGGACAGACACGATTGGGCTCTGGAAACACCATATATTTT.